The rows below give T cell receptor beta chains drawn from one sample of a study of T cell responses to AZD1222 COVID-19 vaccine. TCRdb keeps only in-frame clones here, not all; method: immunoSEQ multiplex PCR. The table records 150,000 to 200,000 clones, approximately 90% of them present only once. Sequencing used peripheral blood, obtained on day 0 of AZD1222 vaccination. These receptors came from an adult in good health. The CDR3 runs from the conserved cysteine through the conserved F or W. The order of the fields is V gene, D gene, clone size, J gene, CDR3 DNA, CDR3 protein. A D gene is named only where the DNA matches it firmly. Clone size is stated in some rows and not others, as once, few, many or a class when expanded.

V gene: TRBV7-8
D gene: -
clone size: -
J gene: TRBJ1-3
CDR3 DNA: TGTGCCAGCAGCGGAGGTGGCGGTGGAGGCGGAAACACCATATATTTT
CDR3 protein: CASSGGGGGGGNTIYF

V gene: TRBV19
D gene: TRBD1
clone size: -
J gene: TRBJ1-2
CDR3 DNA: TGTGCCAGTAGTACCCGGGACAGGGGGCGCTTTAACTATGGCTACACCTTC
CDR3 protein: CASSTRDRGRFNYGYTF

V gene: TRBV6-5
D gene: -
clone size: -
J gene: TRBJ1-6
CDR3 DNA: TGTGCCAGCAGTTACGGGCAGGGCGCTACTAATTCACCCCTCCACTTT
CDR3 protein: CASSYGQGATNSPLHF

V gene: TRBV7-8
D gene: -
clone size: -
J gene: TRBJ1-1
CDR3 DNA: TGTGCCAGCAGCGGCGACAGGAACACTGAAGCTTTCTTT
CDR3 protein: CASSGDRNTEAFF

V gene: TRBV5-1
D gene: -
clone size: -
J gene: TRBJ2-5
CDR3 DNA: TGCGCCAGCAGCTCCTTATTCCAGGGTGGACTTCAAGAGACCCAGTACTTC
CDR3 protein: CASSSLFQGGLQETQYF

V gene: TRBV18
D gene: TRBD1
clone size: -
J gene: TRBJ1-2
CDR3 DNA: TGTGCCAGCTCACCCTATACAGGGGGCGACTATGGCTACACCTTC
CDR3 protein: CASSPYTGGDYGYTF

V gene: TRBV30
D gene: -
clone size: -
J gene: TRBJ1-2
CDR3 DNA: TGTGCCTTCTTACGGGGGTCGGTCTATGGCTACACCTTC
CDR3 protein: CAFLRGSVYGYTF

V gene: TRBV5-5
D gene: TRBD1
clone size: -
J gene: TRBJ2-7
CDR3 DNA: TGTGCCAGCAGATCACCGGGACAGGGGCTCCCCTCTCCCTACGAGCAGTACTTC
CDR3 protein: CASRSPGQGLPSPYEQYF

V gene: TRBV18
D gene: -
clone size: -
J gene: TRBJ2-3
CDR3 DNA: TGTGCCAGCTCACCGCAGCCCGGACACACCAGCACAGATACGCAGTATTTT
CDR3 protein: CASSPQPGHTSTDTQYF

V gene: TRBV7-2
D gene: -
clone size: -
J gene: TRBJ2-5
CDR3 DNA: TGTGCCAGCAGCTTAGATTATCGTAGAGAGACCCAGTACTTC
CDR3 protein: CASSLDYRRETQYF

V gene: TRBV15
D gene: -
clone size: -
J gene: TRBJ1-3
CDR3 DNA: TGTGCCACCAGCAGAGCAGGCCGCCAAGGTGGAAACACCATATATTTT
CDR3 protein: CATSRAGRQGGNTIYF

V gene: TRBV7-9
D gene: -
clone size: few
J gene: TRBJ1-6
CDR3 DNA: TGTGCCAGCAGCTTAGATTGGGGGGAAGGATCACCCCTCCACTTT
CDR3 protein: CASSLDWGEGSPLHF

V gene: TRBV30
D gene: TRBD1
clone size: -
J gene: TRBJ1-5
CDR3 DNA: TGTGCCTGGAGTGTACAGGGGGTGGATCAGCCCCAGCATTTT
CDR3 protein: CAWSVQGVDQPQHF

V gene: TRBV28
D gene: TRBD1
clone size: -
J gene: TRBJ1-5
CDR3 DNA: TGTGCCAGCAGTTTATTCCCCAGTCAGGGGGGTAATCAGCCCCAGCATTTT
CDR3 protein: CASSLFPSQGGNQPQHF

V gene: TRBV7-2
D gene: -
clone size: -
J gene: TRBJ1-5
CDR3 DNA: TGTGCCAGCAGCTTACTGGGGCGGAGTGGCAATCAGCCCCAGCATTTT
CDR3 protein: CASSLLGRSGNQPQHF

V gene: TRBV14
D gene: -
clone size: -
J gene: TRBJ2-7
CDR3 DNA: TGTGCCAGCAGCCAAGATTCCCTAGCGAATTACGAGCAGTACTTC
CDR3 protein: CASSQDSLANYEQYF

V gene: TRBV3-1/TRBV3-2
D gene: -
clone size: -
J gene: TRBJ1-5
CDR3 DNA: TGTGCCAGCAGCCAAGGTTACAATCAGCCCCAGCATTTT
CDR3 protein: CASSQGYNQPQHF

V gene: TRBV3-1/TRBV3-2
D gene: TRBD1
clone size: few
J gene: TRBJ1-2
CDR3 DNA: TGTGCCAGCAGCCAAGAACCGGACAGGGATGGCTACACCTTC
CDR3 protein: CASSQEPDRDGYTF

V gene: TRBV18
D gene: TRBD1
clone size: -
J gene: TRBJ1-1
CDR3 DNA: TGTGCCAGCTCACCCGGACAGGGAAACACTGAAGCTTTCTTT
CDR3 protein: CASSPGQGNTEAFF

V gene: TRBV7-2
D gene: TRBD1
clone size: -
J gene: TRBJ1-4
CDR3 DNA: TGTGCCAGCAGCTTAGCAATAGGGGCAGGGGGCGGTGAAAAACTGTTTTTT
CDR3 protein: CASSLAIGAGGGEKLFF

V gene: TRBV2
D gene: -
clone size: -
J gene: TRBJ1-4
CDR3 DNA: TGTGCCAGCAGTGCAGAAAAACTGTTTTTT
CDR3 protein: CASSAEKLFF

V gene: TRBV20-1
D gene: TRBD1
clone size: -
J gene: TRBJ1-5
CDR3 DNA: TGCAGTGCTAGTCTGGACAGGGAGAAACAGCCCCAGCATTTT
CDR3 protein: CSASLDREKQPQHF

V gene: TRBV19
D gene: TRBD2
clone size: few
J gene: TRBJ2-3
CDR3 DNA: TGTGCCAGTAGTATTCGACTAGCGGGAGCCGGTGATACGCAGTATTTT
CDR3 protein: CASSIRLAGAGDTQYF

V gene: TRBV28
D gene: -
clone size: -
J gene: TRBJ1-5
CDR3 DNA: TGTGCCAGCACCCTAAATCATAATCAGCCCCAGCATTTT
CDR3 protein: CASTLNHNQPQHF

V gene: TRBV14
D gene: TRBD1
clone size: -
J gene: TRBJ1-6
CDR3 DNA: TGTGCCAGCAGCCAAGGACTGACAGGGGGGGGTTCACCCCTCCACTTT
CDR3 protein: CASSQGLTGGGSPLHF

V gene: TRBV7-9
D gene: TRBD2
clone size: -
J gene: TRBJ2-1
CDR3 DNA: TGTGCCAGCAGCTATCACGCGGGGGGGCATGAGCAGTTCTTC
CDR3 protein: CASSYHAGGHEQFF

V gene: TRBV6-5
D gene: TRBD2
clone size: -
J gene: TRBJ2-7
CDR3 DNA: TGTGCCAGCAGTTACCGGGGGGGGGACACTACCTACGAGCAGTACTTC
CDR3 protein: CASSYRGGDTTYEQYF

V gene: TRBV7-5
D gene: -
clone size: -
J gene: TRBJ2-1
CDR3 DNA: TGTGCCAGAAGCCACCCGGGACTAGTGGTCGGTGAGCAGTTCTTC
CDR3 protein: CARSHPGLVVGEQFF